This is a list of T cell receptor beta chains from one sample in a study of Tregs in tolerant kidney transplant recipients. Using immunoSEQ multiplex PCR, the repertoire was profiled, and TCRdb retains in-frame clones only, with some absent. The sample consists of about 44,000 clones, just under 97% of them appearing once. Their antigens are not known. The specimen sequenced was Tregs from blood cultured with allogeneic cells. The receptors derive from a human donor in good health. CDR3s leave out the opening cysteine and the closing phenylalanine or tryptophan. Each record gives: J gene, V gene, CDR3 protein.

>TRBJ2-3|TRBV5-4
ASSSPNTDTQY
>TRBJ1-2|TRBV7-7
ASSPGQKEWGEYGYT
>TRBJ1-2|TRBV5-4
ASSLGQAPYGYT
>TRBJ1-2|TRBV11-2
ASSSPARGYGYT
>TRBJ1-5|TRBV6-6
ASRRERQPQH
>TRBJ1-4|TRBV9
ASSPGTVRGGKLF
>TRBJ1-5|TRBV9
ASSVGQGVGNQPQH
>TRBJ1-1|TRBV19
ASSIRGTFTEAF
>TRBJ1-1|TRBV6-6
ASSYANTEAF
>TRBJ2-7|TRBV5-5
ASSLSSYEQY
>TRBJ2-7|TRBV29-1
SATSAGRAYEQY
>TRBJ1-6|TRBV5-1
ASSLAWGAGNSPLH
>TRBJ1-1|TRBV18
ASSQPGQNTEAF
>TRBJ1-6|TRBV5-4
ASSFLGVHNSPLH
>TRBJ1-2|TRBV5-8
ASTWEIWDGYT
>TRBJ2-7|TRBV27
ASSLLSRAGEQY
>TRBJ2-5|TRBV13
ASSPRHGNQETQY
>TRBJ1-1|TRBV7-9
ASSSTLVAF
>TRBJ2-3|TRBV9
ASSPRRLDTQY
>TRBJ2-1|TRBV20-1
SWGLANEQF
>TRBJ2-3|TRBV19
ASSIARGNTQY
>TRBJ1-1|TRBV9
ASSLTLPWNTEAF
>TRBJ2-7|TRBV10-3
AISLQTGYEQY
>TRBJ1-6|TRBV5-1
ASSLGARGALYNSPLH
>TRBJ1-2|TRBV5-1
ASRYGVNYGYT
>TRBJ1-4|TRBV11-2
ASSLDVQGYSTNEKLF
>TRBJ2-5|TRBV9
ASSVSTNQETQY
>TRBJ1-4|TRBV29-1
SVQGGNEKLF
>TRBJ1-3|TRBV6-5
ASSYTVGGGNTIY
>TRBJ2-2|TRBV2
ASRAITGLAGGRGGELF
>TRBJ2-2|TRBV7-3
ASSPIEAVQTGELF
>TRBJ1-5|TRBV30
AWSRGIYQPQH
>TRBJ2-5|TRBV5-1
ASSLAETQY
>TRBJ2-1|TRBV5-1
ASSLSLAGDYNEQF
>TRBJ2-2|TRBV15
ATSRVRGAQGGELF
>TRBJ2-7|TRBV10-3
AISESPSSASYEQY
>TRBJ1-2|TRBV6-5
AAGWQTGYT
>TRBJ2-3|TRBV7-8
ASSLVRSGTQY
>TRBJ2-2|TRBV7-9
ASSPRRLAGTGELF
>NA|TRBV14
ASSQLTGSPVGYEQY
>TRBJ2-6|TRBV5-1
ASSLEGTGARSGANVLT
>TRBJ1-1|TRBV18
ASTGQGAFTEAF
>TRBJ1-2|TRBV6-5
ASSAAEAGIYGYT
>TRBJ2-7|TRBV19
ASSMTASTYEQY
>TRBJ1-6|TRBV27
ASSLSGGPLH
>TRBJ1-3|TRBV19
ATKDRGSGNTIY
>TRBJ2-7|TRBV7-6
ASSLDGTRYEQY
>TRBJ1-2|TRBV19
ASRDRANYGYT
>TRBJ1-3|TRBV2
ASSEGLGQGHSGNTIY
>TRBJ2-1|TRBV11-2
ASSSWTGAFVREQF
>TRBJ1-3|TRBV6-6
ASRFDSLGLNTIY
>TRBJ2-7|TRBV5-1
ASSWGDTGYEQY
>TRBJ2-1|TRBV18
ASSKSTGRRSYNEQF
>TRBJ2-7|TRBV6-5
ASSYSLQWARNEQY
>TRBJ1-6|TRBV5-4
ASSYRMNSPLH